The 27 T cell receptor beta chains below all came from one sample that was sequenced in a study of blood T cell repertoires in COVID-19. Data came from immunoSEQ multiplex PCR; TCRdb stores just in-frame clones and leaves some out. The table shows 35,000 to 55,000 clones, with nearly 90% occurring only once. Sequencing used peripheral blood. Receptors were obtained from a man between 65 and 85 years old with active COVID-19.

The CDR3: CASSTRTGLTDTQYF. The CDR3 DNA is TGTGCCAGCAGCACCCGGACAGGGCTCACAGATACGCAGTATTTT. This rearrangement joins TRBV7-2 to TRBJ2-3; TRBD1 matches 8 bases. The CDR3 runs to 15 residues. V shed 5 bases and J 2 bases; nucleotides not matched to a gene: 6. In germline, CDR1 is SGHTA, CDR2 FQGNSA.

The chain carries TRBV5-1 and TRBJ1-1; D ambiguous. This CDR3 region has 13 residues. The V gene's germline CDR1 is SGHRS and CDR2 YFSETQ. Trimming took off 1 base at V and 3 bases at J, with 7 bases between the two ends. DNA for the CDR3: TGCGCCAGCAGCTTGAACGGGGACACTGAAGCTTTCTTT. It translates to CASSLNGDTEAFF. Drawing the rest from reference TRBV5-1 and TRBJ1-1, the complete variable domain is KAGVTQTPRYLIKTRGQQVTLSCSPISGHRSVSWYQQTPGQGLQFLFEYFSETQRNKGNFPGRFSGRQFSNSRSEMNVSTLELGDSALYLCASSLNGDTEAFFGQGTRLTVV.

Concerning this clone: An end of the junction does not agree with germline; a read error may underlie this. The chain employs TRBV11-2 and TRBJ2-5; possible D gene TRBD2, 7 bases. This CDR3 spans 15 amino acids. Germline-derived CDR1 and CDR2 are SGHAT and FQNNGV. The CDR3 loop is CASSLDGGATETQYF. The CDR3 DNA is TGTGCCAGCAGCCTAGATGGGGGGGCTACGGAGACCCAGTACTTC.

This clone has just a few counts. V is TRBV28 and J is TRBJ1-1; D is uncertain. In germline, CDR1 is MDHEN, CDR2 SYDVKM. Trimming took off 3 bases at V and 4 bases at J, with 9 bases between the two ends. The CDR3 is 13 amino acids. The CDR3 sequence: CASSFEGGTEAFF. The DNA for the CDR3 is TGTGCCAGCAGTTTTGAGGGAGGCACTGAAGCTTTCTTT.

There are many counts of this clone. V and J are TRBV11-1 and TRBJ2-7; D is perhaps TRBD2 (5 bases). This CDR3 is built from 15 residues. Looked up from germline, CDR1 is SGHAT and CDR2 is FQDESV (reference sequence). V was cut by 1 base and J by 2 bases, with 12 bases left in between. The CDR3 reads CASSLGTLKTYEQYF. The DNA of the CDR3 is TGTGCCAGCAGCTTAGGGACTCTCAAGACCTACGAGCAGTACTTC. Looking up the rest from reference TRBV11-1 and TRBJ2-7 gives the full variable domain: EAEVAQSPRYKITEKSQAVAFWCDPISGHATLYWYRQILGQGPELLVQFQDESVVDDSQLPKDRFSAERLKGVDSTLKIQPAELGDSAMYLCASSLGTLKTYEQYFGPGTRLTVT.

This sequence joins TRBV27 and TRBJ2-1, with TRBD2 matching 11 bases. The CDR3 extends over 15 amino acids. Germline assignment: CDR1 MNHEY and CDR2 SMNVEV (reference sequence). J was trimmed by 6 bases and V by 3 bases; bases with no gene match: 4. Here the CDR3 reads CASSFPSGGSNEQFF. DNA for the CDR3: TGTGCCAGCAGTTTTCCTAGCGGGGGGAGCAATGAGCAGTTCTTC.

CDR3 sequence: CASSPRDRGSNEKLFF. The CDR3 DNA reads as TGTGCCAGCAGCCCGCGGGACAGGGGTTCTAATGAAAAACTGTTTTTT. The V and J genes are TRBV7-9 and TRBJ1-4, with 10 positions matching TRBD1. The CDR3 is 16 amino acids. Trimming at V came to 5 bases and at J to 3 bases, leaving 6 bases not matched to a gene. The V gene's germline CDR1 is SEHNR and CDR2 FQNEAQ (reference sequence).

The V gene is TRBV7-6, the J gene TRBJ2-7; tentatively, D is TRBD2 (7 bases). Trimming removed 5 bases from V and 0 bases from J, with 20 bases in between. Germline V gene data show CDR1 as SGHVS and CDR2 as FNYEAQ. The CDR3 extends over 17 amino acids. The CDR3 loop reads CASSRGGGGGRSYEQYF. The CDR3 DNA reads TGTGCCAGCAGCCGGGGAGGTGGCGGGGGCCGCTCCTACGAGCAGTACTTC.

The chain employs TRBV11-2 and TRBJ2-5; no definite D call. The CDR3 has 13 amino acids. V shed 5 bases and J shed 5 bases, with 12 bases lying between them. Germline V gene data show CDR1 as SGHAT and CDR2 as FQNNGV. The CDR3 sequence is CASSTGPRETQYF. DNA of the CDR3: TGTGCCAGCAGCACCGGCCCCAGGGAGACCCAGTACTTC.

The chain combines TRBV19 with TRBJ2-5; TRBD2 agrees at 7 bases. CDR3 length: 15 amino acids. Germline V gene lookup returns CDR1 LNHDA and CDR2 SQIVND (reference sequence). V dropped 5 bases and J dropped 2; count of bases not matched to a gene: 8. The CDR3 DNA follows: TGTGCCAGTAGTGTGCTAGCGGCGACACAAGAGACCCAGTACTTC. This translates into CASSVLAATQETQYF.

The chain links TRBV5-4 to TRBJ1-4; D unclear. Germline V CDR1 and CDR2: SGHNT, YYREEE (reference sequence). Deletions cut 4 bases from V and 3 bases from J, with 13 bases between. The CDR3 is made up of 15 amino acids. For the CDR3, the DNA is TGTGCCAGCAGCCCTTTCGAGGCCTCTAATGAAAAACTGTTTTTT. Amino acid sequence: CASSPFEASNEKLFF.

This chain connects TRBV19 to TRBJ2-5; TRBD2 aligns across 7 bases. Germline CDR1 is LNHDA and CDR2 is SQIVND (reference sequence). J gave up 5 bases and V 8 bases, and 8 bases lay outside the gene matches. The CDR3 consists of 13 residues. The CDR3 DNA follows: TGTGCCAGTGTCCAGCGGGGAGGGGAGACCCAGTACTTC. This codes for CASVQRGGETQYF.

The CDR3 DNA follows: TGTGCCAGCAGCCCCTGGGGCAGGGGCGTTCTCGAGCAGTACTTC. Translated: CASSPWGRGVLEQYF. The chain uses TRBV28 and TRBJ2-7, with D tentatively TRBD1 (6 bases). CDR3 size: 15 residues. Germline values: CDR1 MDHEN, CDR2 SYDVKM. Trimming stripped 6 bases from V and 6 bases from J, with 21 bases between.

The chain has TRBV4-1 and TRBJ2-7; the D is unclear. V was trimmed by 1 base and J by 2 bases, leaving 12 bases between them. Germline V gene lookup returns CDR1 MGHRA and CDR2 YSYEKL. The CDR3 contains 15 residues. CDR3 coding DNA: TGCGCCAGCAGCCAAGTCGGTTCATCCCCCTACGAGCAGTACTTC. It translates to CASSQVGSSPYEQYF.

CDR3 DNA: TGTGCCAGCAGCTTAGGGGACAGGAATTCACCCCTCCACTTT. Protein sequence: CASSLGDRNSPLHF. This chain uses TRBV11-2 with TRBJ1-6, with 8 bases fitting TRBD1. With V trimmed by 1 base and J by 7 bases, 0 bases remained unmatched. The CDR3 runs to 14 residues. Germline V gene sequence: CDR1 SGHAT, CDR2 FQNNGV.

The rearrangement joins TRBV27 to TRBJ1-2; 7 nucleotides line up with TRBD1. This CDR3 is built from 15 residues. V shed 6 bases, J shed 3 bases, and the junction held 10 bases outside the gene matches. Germline V gives CDR1 MNHEY, CDR2 SMNVEV (reference sequence). The CDR3 nucleotides are TGTGCCAGCAGCACCCAGGGGGGTTTGGACTATGGCTACACCTTC. Protein: CASSTQGGLDYGYTF.

The CDR3 region has the DNA TGCGCCAGCAGCTTGGAGCTACAAGAGACCCAGTACTTC. This sequence encodes CASSLELQETQYF. The chain uses TRBV5-1 and TRBJ2-5; D remains unclear. The CDR3 has 13 residues. Trimming removed 0 bases from V and 2 bases from J, with 5 bases in between. CDR1 is SGHRS, CDR2 YFSETQ, per germline.

This clone is deemed medium-sized. The rearrangement uses TRBV12-3 or TRBV12-4 and TRBJ1-2; 9 positions match TRBD1. This CDR3 contains 12 residues. J lost 8 bases, V lost 6 bases, and 4 bases had no gene match. The CDR3 is CASRRQGEGYTF. For the CDR3, the DNA is TGTGCCAGCAGACGACAGGGGGAGGGCTACACCTTC.

The chain employs TRBV7-3 and TRBJ1-6; D not resolved. This CDR3 is 13 amino acids long. CDR1 is SGHTA, CDR2 FQGTGA, per germline. The V gene lost 3 bases and the J gene lost 6 bases, with 6 bases spanning the gap. The CDR3 region has the DNA TGTGCCAGCAGCTTTTCTCTTAATTCACCCCTCCACTTT. Protein sequence: CASSFSLNSPLHF.

The chain carries TRBV7-9 and TRBJ1-3, with unresolved D. From germline, CDR1 is SEHNR and CDR2 FQNEAQ (reference sequence). CDR3 length equals 16 residues. Trimming left V 11 bases short and J 7 bases short, with 27 bases between. CDR3 nucleotide sequence: TGTGCCGGGTCCTCTGACACGAAAAACTTTGGGAACACCATATATTTT. This codes for CAGSSDTKNFGNTIYF.

The rearrangement uses TRBV3-1 (or the pseudogene TRBV3-2) and TRBJ2-5, with TRBD1 as a possible D gene (6 bases). V lost 3 bases, J lost 0 bases, and 8 bases lay in between. The CDR3 covers 14 residues. Germline CDR1 LGHDT, CDR2 YNNKEL (reference sequence). The CDR3 reads CASSHYRDQETQYF. In DNA form, the CDR3 reads TGTGCCAGCAGCCACTACAGGGACCAAGAGACCCAGTACTTC.

The chain carries TRBV25-1 and TRBJ1-2, with 10 bases matching TRBD1. The CDR3 length is 14 residues. V shed 6 bases and J 6 bases; nucleotides not matched to a gene: 7. The germline V gene has CDR1 MGHDK and CDR2 SYGVNS. CDR3 loop: CASRLTGGQNGYTF. CDR3 coding DNA: TGTGCCAGCAGGCTGACAGGGGGCCAGAATGGCTACACCTTC.

The chain recombines TRBV2 with TRBJ1-4; 8 nucleotides align to TRBD1. Germline-derived CDR1 and CDR2 are SNHLY and FYNNEI. CDR3 length equals 14 residues. The junction had 7 bases not matched to a gene; V was cut back by 6 bases and J by 7 bases. In nucleotides, the CDR3 is TGTGCCAGCAGGGACAGGGCCGCTGGTGAAAAACTGTTTTTT. Protein sequence: CASRDRAAGEKLFF.

The chain uses TRBV5-4 and TRBJ2-7; 9 bases align to TRBD1. Unmatched junction bases numbered 4, after V lost 4 bases and J lost 2 bases. Germline V lookup: CDR1 SGHNT, CDR2 YYREEE (reference sequence). CDR3 length: 14 amino acids. The CDR3 is CASSLRTGAYEQYF. DNA of the CDR3: TGTGCCAGCAGCCTCCGGACAGGGGCCTACGAGCAGTACTTC.

The J gene is TRBJ1-6, the V gene TRBV18; 11 positions match TRBD1. J was trimmed by 6 bases and V by 3 bases; bases with no gene match: 1. Germline V gene lookup returns CDR1 KGHSH and CDR2 LQKENI. This CDR3 is 15 amino acids long. DNA for the CDR3: TGTGCCAGCTCACCCGGGACAGGGGGTAATTCACCCCTCCACTTT. It translates to CASSPGTGGNSPLHF.

The chain joins TRBV5-1 to TRBJ2-2; TRBD1 agrees at 11 bases. CDR3 length: 16 residues. Looked up from germline, CDR1 is SGHRS and CDR2 is YFSETQ. Unmatched junction bases numbered 4, after V lost 2 bases and J lost 4 bases. The CDR3 DNA sequence: TGCGCCAGCAGCTTTGGGGGACAGGGGGTCACCGGGGAGCTGTTTTTT. It encodes CASSFGGQGVTGELFF. Filled out from reference TRBV5-1 and TRBJ2-2, the complete variable domain reads KAGVTQTPRYLIKTRGQQVTLSCSPISGHRSVSWYQQTPGQGLQFLFEYFSETQRNKGNFPGRFSGRQFSNSRSEMNVSTLELGDSALYLCASSFGGQGVTGELFFGEGSRLTVL.

The chain combines TRBV28 with TRBJ2-7; no clear D. V lost 6 bases and J 2 bases, leaving 17 bases between the germline ends. This CDR3 has 15 amino acids. CDR1 and CDR2 from the germline V gene are MDHEN and SYDVKM. The CDR3 loop is CASSPVDRLTYEQYF. For the CDR3, the DNA is TGTGCCAGCAGCCCCGTCGACCGACTGACCTACGAGCAGTACTTC.